These 10 T cell receptor beta chains were sequenced from one sample in a study of cytomegalovirus exposure and HLA in healthy donors. PCR used 60 Vbeta primers and 13 Jbeta primers. Clones were read by immunoSEQ multiplex PCR, and TCRdb kept only the in-frame ones, dropping some. The top ten clones hold 4.9% of a sample with around 160,000 clones, more than 70% of them seen once. Sequencing used PBMCs. The source of these receptors is a male donor in good health and CMV-seronegative.

The chain joins TRBV10-3 to TRBJ1-2; 7 bases align to TRBD1. J lost 8 bases, V lost 6 bases, and 12 bases had no gene match. CDR1 ENHRY and CDR2 SYGVKD come from the germline V gene. The CDR3 is 14 amino acids. The chain's CDR3 is CAISGADRVVGYTF. DNA for the CDR3: TGTGCCATCAGCGGGGCCGACAGGGTAGTCGGCTACACCTTC.

V usage is TRBV5-4 and J usage is TRBJ2-1; 7 nucleotides agree with TRBD1. Germline V gene lookup returns CDR1 SGHNT and CDR2 YYREEE (reference sequence). The CDR3 is 16 residues long. The junction had 8 bases not matched to a gene; V was cut back by 5 bases and J by 0 bases. CDR3 protein: CASSSPGTASYNEQFF. DNA for the CDR3: TGTGCCAGCAGTTCACCCGGGACAGCCTCCTACAATGAGCAGTTCTTC.

The chain combines TRBV7-6 with TRBJ1-2; D is uncertain. The V end was cut by 3 bases, the J end by 8 bases, with 13 bases between. The germline CDR1 and CDR2 sequences are SGHVS and FNYEAQ. The CDR3 sequence is 13 residues long. The CDR3 spells CASSFGPERGYTF. The CDR3 nucleotides read TGTGCCAGCAGCTTCGGACCGGAGCGGGGCTACACCTTC.

The V gene is TRBV19, the J gene TRBJ1-5; 7 bases are a match to TRBD1. V was clipped by 6 bases and J by 1 base; unmatched bases: 3. The CDR3 covers 14 residues. In germline, CDR1 is LNHDA, CDR2 SQIVND (reference sequence). CDR3 nucleotides: TGTGCCAGTAGCTGGACAGGCAGCAATCAGCCCCAGCATTTT. Amino acid sequence: CASSWTGSNQPQHF.

The rearrangement uses TRBV5-1 and TRBJ1-2, with D maybe TRBD1 (6 bases). CDR1 and CDR2 from the germline V gene are SGHRS and YFSETQ. V shed 0 bases and J shed 3 bases, with 12 bases lying between them. CDR3 size: 15 residues. The CDR3 sequence: CASSLGAGEYYGYTF. The CDR3 DNA sequence: TGCGCCAGCAGCTTGGGAGCAGGGGAGTACTATGGCTACACCTTC.

The V and J genes are TRBV7-9 and TRBJ1-4; TRBD1 matches 7 bases. Germline assignment: CDR1 SEHNR and CDR2 FQNEAQ (reference sequence). CDR3 length equals 16 residues. V lost 6 bases to trimming and J lost 0 bases; unmatched junction nucleotides: 7. CDR3 nucleotide sequence: TGTGCCAGCAGTTACCTGGGACAGTCAACTAATGAAAAACTGTTTTTT. It specifies CASSYLGQSTNEKLFF.

This CDR3 is CASSLTGTGRGVEQYF. The CDR3 region has the DNA TGTGCCAGCAGCTTAACGGGAACAGGGAGAGGGGTCGAGCAGTACTTC. The chain employs TRBV7-3 and TRBJ2-7; possible D gene TRBD1, 6 bases. Trimming removed 0 bases from V and 6 bases from J, with 18 bases in between. Germline V gene sequence: CDR1 SGHTA, CDR2 FQGTGA. CDR3 length: 16 residues.

The chain employs TRBV6-5 and TRBJ1-2; 10 nucleotides line up with TRBD1. CDR3 length: 15 amino acids. Losses at the gene ends were 0 bases for V and 8 bases for J; bases not matched to a gene: 6. Germline V lookup: CDR1 MNHEY, CDR2 SVGAGI. The CDR3 DNA sequence: TGTGCCAGCAGTTACTCGCGACAGGGGGCGCAAGGCTACACCTTC. Protein sequence: CASSYSRQGAQGYTF.

This clone occurred once. The rearrangement joins TRBV7-9 to TRBJ1-5, with 7 bases lining up with TRBD1. In germline, CDR1 is SEHNR, CDR2 FQNEAQ (reference sequence). Trimming at V came to 4 bases and at J to 5 bases, leaving 8 bases not matched to a gene. The CDR3 is made up of 15 amino acids. CDR3 nucleotide sequence: TGTGCCAGCAGCTCGAGAGGGGGCAGTGATCAGCCCCAGCATTTT. It is translated as CASSSRGGSDQPQHF. The whole variable domain, remainder taken from reference TRBV7-9 and TRBJ1-5, is DTGVSQNPRHKITKRGQNVTFRCDPISEHNRLYWYRQTLGQGPEFLTYFQNEAQLEKSRLLSDRFSAERPKGSFSTLEIQRTEQGDSAMYLCASSSRGGSDQPQHFGDGTRLSIL.

This chain uses TRBV27 with TRBJ2-7, with 9 bases lining up with TRBD2. Unmatched junction bases numbered 10, after V lost 3 bases and J lost 1 base. The CDR3 loop spans 17 amino acids. The V gene's germline CDR1 is MNHEY and CDR2 SMNVEV (reference sequence). The CDR3: CASSFGGGAFRSYEQYF. CDR3 coding DNA: TGTGCCAGCAGTTTCGGCGGGGGGGCGTTTCGTTCCTACGAGCAGTACTTC.